This T cell receptor beta chain was profiled in a study of blood T cell repertoires in COVID-19. Across the whole study: Italy, Spain and the United States were the sources of the convalescent and acute COVID-19 samples.

Here immunoSEQ multiplex PCR was the method, and the copy in TCRdb shows in-frame clones only, minus some. The table lists more than 120,000 clones, approximately 87% of them singletons, with around 40% in the top ten. The CDR3 is 12 amino acids. Germline V gives CDR1 LNHDA, CDR2 SQIVND (reference sequence). Trimming took off 5 bases at V and 2 bases at J, with 4 bases between the two ends. The chain is built from TRBV19 and TRBJ1-5; D remains ambiguous. The sample was peripheral blood. The clonotype was recovered from a man aged 45 to 65 who had recovered from COVID-19. CDR3 in DNA: TGTGCCAGTAGTGAGGGCAATCAGCCCCAGCATTTT. Amino acids: CASSEGNQPQHF. The full variable domain, completed using reference TRBV19 and TRBJ1-5, is DGGITQSPKYLFRKEGQNVTLSCEQNLNHDAMYWYRQDPGQGLRLIYYSQIVNDFQKGDIAEGYSVSREKKESFPLTVTSAQKNPTAFYLCASSEGNQPQHFGDGTRLSIL.